What follows are 29 T cell receptor beta chains derived from one specimen sequenced in a study of blood T cells in healthy people across ages. The authors ran a second PCR of roughly 6 to 12 cycles using a sample-barcoded 5' primer and a J-beta primer mix. MiXCR, run by TCRdb on the 5' RACE reads, gives a single entry per CDR3 protein. This sample has about 670,000 distinct CDR3 sequences, with around 50% found just once. Material: blood. These receptor sequences come from an elderly woman in good health.

The rearrangement joins TRBV20-1 to TRBJ2-7; 8 nucleotides match TRBD2. The J call may be wrong; the DNA end is better matched by TRBJ2-5. CDR3 length: 15 amino acids. Germline assignment: CDR1 DFQATT and CDR2 SNEGSKA (reference sequence). CDR3 amino acids: CSASTPGLAGETQYF. CDR3 bases: TGCAGTGCTAGTACTCCCGGTCTAGCGGGAGAGACCCAGTACTTC.

This clonotype was seen ten or more times. The chain links TRBV2 to TRBJ1-5; the D is unclear. The germline CDR1 and CDR2 sequences are SNHLY and FYNNEI. The germline V and J ends were trimmed by 7 bases and 2 bases, with 9 bases remaining between them. The CDR3 has 13 amino acids. The CDR3 loop is CASTPDGNQPQHF. CDR3 nucleotide sequence: TGTGCCAGCACTCCTGATGGCAATCAGCCCCAGCATTTT. Complete variable domain (other parts from reference TRBV2 and TRBJ1-5): EPEVTQTPSHQVTQMGQEVILRCVPISNHLYFYWYRQILGQKVEFLVSFYNNEISEKSEIFDDQFSVERPDGSNFTLKIRSTKLEDSAMYFCASTPDGNQPQHFGDGTRLSIL.

As concerns this clonotype: The junction departs from the called germline gene at one end, perhaps through a read error. This sequence joins TRBV9 and TRBJ1-2; a possible D gene is TRBD1 (6 bases). Germline V lookup: CDR1 SGDLS, CDR2 YYNGEE. The CDR3 contains 13 residues. DNA for the CDR3: TGTGCCAGCAGCCCGACAGGTCAGAACGGCTGCACCTTC. Encoded protein: CASSPTGQNGCTF.

This clonotype has just a few counts. This sequence joins TRBV4-1 and TRBJ2-2, with 8 bases aligning to TRBD1. Germline values: CDR1 MGHRA, CDR2 YSYEKL. Trimming cost V 2 bases and J 5 bases; bases outside gene matches: 13. This CDR3 is built from 18 residues. This CDR3 is CASSQLRTGIIGTGELFF. The CDR3, as DNA: TGCGCCAGCAGCCAACTCCGGACAGGGATAATAGGAACCGGGGAGCTGTTTTTT.

This clonotype occurred a few times. The rearrangement links TRBV11-2 to TRBJ2-7, with 7 bases that match TRBD2. V dropped 0 bases and J dropped 1; count of bases not matched to a gene: 6. The germline V gene has CDR1 SGHAT and CDR2 FQNNGV. There are 16 residues in the CDR3. CDR3 sequence reads: CASSLDLASGSYEQYF. Here the CDR3 DNA reads TGTGCCAGCAGCTTAGACCTGGCTAGCGGATCCTACGAGCAGTACTTC.

Regarding this clonotype: A single base separates this from a much larger clone, so it may be a read error. The chain is built from TRBV10-3 and TRBJ2-1; D ambiguous. The CDR3 sequence is 12 residues long. CDR1 is ENHRY, CDR2 SYGVKD, per germline. V lost 0 bases, J lost 13 bases, and 10 bases lay in between. CDR3 in amino acids: CAISESGSTQFF. CDR3 bases: TGTGCCATCAGTGAGTCAGGATCGACCCAGTTCTTC.

CDR3 residues: CASSISYQPQHF. The CDR3 nucleotides are TGTGCCAGCAGCATTAGTTATCAGCCCCAGCATTTT. The V and J genes are TRBV7-9 and TRBJ1-5; D not certain. This CDR3 has 12 amino acids. The V gene's germline CDR1 is SEHNR and CDR2 FQNEAQ (reference sequence). With 5 bases removed from V and 5 bases from J, the gap between germline ends came to 7 bases.

This clonotype was observed many times. J is TRBJ2-7 and V is TRBV29-1; TRBD1 is a possible D gene (6 bases). Germline-derived CDR1 and CDR2 are SQVTM and ANQGSEA. Trimming cost V 7 bases and J 5 bases, with 18 bases left between them. The CDR3 loop spans 13 amino acids. CDR3 in amino acids: CSAQGQLGHEQYF. The CDR3 nucleotides are TGCAGCGCCCAGGGGCAGCTTGGCCACGAGCAGTACTTC.

The genes are TRBV4-1 and TRBJ2-7; a possible D gene is TRBD2 (6 bases). The CDR3 totals 15 residues. Germline V gene data show CDR1 as MGHRA and CDR2 as YSYEKL. Trimming cost V 0 bases and J 7 bases, with 16 bases left between them. CDR3 sequence: CASSQDRAGNNEQYF. CDR3 coding DNA: TGCGCCAGCAGCCAAGATCGGGCGGGGAACAATGAGCAGTACTTC.

This clonotype showed up many times. V is TRBV6-5 and J is TRBJ2-1; a possible D gene is TRBD2 (5 bases). CDR1 and CDR2 (germline): MNHEY, SVGAGI. The CDR3 contains 12 residues. V lost 2 bases, J lost 8 bases, and 7 bases lay in between. CDR3 sequence (DNA): TGTGCCAGCAGTTACCGGGGTGATGAGCAGTTCTTC. It yields the protein CASSYRGDEQFF.

This chain connects TRBV12-3 or TRBV12-4 to TRBJ1-2; perhaps TRBD1 as D (5 bases). V lost 1 base and J 11 bases, leaving 11 bases between the germline ends. CDR3 length equals 12 residues. The CDR3 loop reads CASSLGGTEYTF. CDR3 coding DNA: TGTGCCAGCAGTTTAGGGGGGACGGAGTACACCTTC.

Worth noting for this clonotype: Relative to the germline gene, one junction end is altered; a read error may explain this. This CDR3 is CANSQSGAAKNIQYF. The CDR3 DNA sequence: TGTGCCAACAGCCAATCCGGGGCAGCCAAAAACATTCAGTACTTC. The chain has TRBV14 and TRBJ2-4; either TRBD1 or TRBD2 may supply D (5 bases each). This CDR3 spans 15 amino acids. The germline V gene encodes CDR1 SGHDN and CDR2 FVKESK.

There are many counts of this clonotype. The chain couples TRBV28 to TRBJ2-7, with a possible D match to TRBD2 (6 bases). CDR1 is MDHEN and CDR2 is SYDVKM in the germline V gene. This CDR3 has 16 amino acids. Trimming shortened V by 5 bases and J by 0 bases, and 17 bases separated the two germline ends. The CDR3 coding sequence is TGTGCCAGCAGTGGCCCTCGGCTAGCGAACTCCTACGAGCAGTACTTC. Protein product: CASSGPRLANSYEQYF. The full variable domain, its missing parts supplied by reference TRBV28 and TRBJ2-7, is DVKVTQSSRYLVKRTGEKVFLECVQDMDHENMFWYRQDPGLGLRLIYFSYDVKMKEKGDIPEGYSVSREKKERFSLILESASTNQTSMYLCASSGPRLANSYEQYFGPGTRLTVT.

This clonotype was seen repeatedly, ten times or more. The chain uses TRBV20-1 and TRBJ2-7; TRBD1 agrees at 8 bases. Trimming took 3 bases from V and 1 from J; bases not matched to a gene: 11. There are 16 residues in the CDR3. Germline CDR1 DFQATT, CDR2 SNEGSKA (reference sequence). The CDR3 coding sequence is TGCAGTGCTAGCTGGTCAGGGGGCAGCGGTTCCTACGAGCAGTACTTC. It is translated as CSASWSGGSGSYEQYF.

Details on this clonotype: A much larger clone differs from this one at a single base, so this may be a read error. This chain joins TRBV5-1 and TRBJ2-7, with D hard to call. This CDR3 spans 14 amino acids. Germline CDR1 reads SGHRS; CDR2 reads YFSETQ. Between the trimmed V and J ends, which lost 3 bases and 5 bases, there was a span of 15 bases. The CDR3, as DNA: TGCGCCAGCAGCTCCCCGGACGGAAGCGACGAGCAGTACTTC. This codes for CASSSPDGSDEQYF.

This chain joins TRBV20-1 and TRBJ2-7; the match to TRBD2 covers 7 bases. Unmatched junction bases numbered 9, after V lost 4 bases and J lost 3 bases. The germline V gene encodes CDR1 DFQATT and CDR2 SNEGSKA (reference sequence). This CDR3 has 14 amino acids. CDR3 sequence reads: CSAKPRDYLYEQYF. The CDR3, as DNA: TGCAGTGCTAAACCCCGGGACTATCTCTACGAGCAGTACTTC.

The chain has TRBV3-1 and TRBJ2-3; 9 positions agree with TRBD2. With 3 bases clipped from V and 0 bases from J, the junction kept 7 bases outside the gene matches. The CDR3 sequence is 17 residues long. In germline, CDR1 is LGHDT, CDR2 YNNKEL (reference sequence). The CDR3 bases are TGTGCCAGCAGCCAGAGACTAGCGGACCCTAGCACAGATACGCAGTATTTT. Its translation: CASSQRLADPSTDTQYF.

With regard to this clonotype: This may stem from a read error, because a much larger clone lies one nucleotide away. The rearrangement uses TRBV12-3 or TRBV12-4 and TRBJ2-1, with 8 positions matching TRBD1. The CDR3 is made up of 16 amino acids. The CDR3 coding sequence is TGTGCCAGCAGCTTACAGGGGGACCTCTCCCACAATGAGCAGTTCTTC. As protein: CASSLQGDLSHNEQFF.

The rearrangement links TRBV12-3 or TRBV12-4 to TRBJ2-3, with 9 bases fitting TRBD1. The V segment lost 2 bases and the J segment 3 bases; nucleotides outside the gene matches: 9. The CDR3 runs 17 residues. The CDR3 loop reads CASSLISGTGTTDTQYF. CDR3 DNA: TGTGCCAGCAGTTTAATTTCGGGGACAGGGACGACAGATACGCAGTATTTT.

The J gene is TRBJ1-2, the V gene TRBV6-5; the D is unclear. V shed 5 bases and J shed 7 bases, with 11 bases lying between them. There are 12 residues in the CDR3. The germline V gene encodes CDR1 MNHEY and CDR2 SVGAGI. The CDR3 coding sequence is TGTGCCAGCAGTCAGGATTCGAGTGGCTACACCTTC. This codes for CASSQDSSGYTF.

This sequence joins TRBV10-3 and TRBJ2-1, with a possible D match to TRBD2 (6 bases). In germline, CDR1 is ENHRY, CDR2 SYGVKD. With 10 bases removed from V and 0 bases from J, the gap between germline ends came to 10 bases. The CDR3 contains 13 residues. The CDR3 DNA follows: TGTGCCACCGACGGGGGCTCCTACAATGAGCAGTTCTTC. This gives the protein CATDGGSYNEQFF.

CDR3 sequence reads: CASSFGLLATDTQYF. The CDR3 DNA is TGTGCCAGCAGCTTTGGGCTACTAGCCACAGATACGCAGTATTTT. This rearrangement joins TRBV7-9 to TRBJ2-3; D is perhaps TRBD2 (6 bases). CDR1 is SEHNR, CDR2 FQNEAQ, per germline (reference sequence). Trimming removed 3 bases from V and 2 bases from J, with 12 bases in between. This CDR3 spans 15 amino acids.

This clonotype has a count of ten or more. The chain is built from TRBV5-5 and TRBJ2-3, with TRBD2 identical over 9 bases. CDR3 size: 18 residues. Germline-derived CDR1 and CDR2 are SGHKS and YYEKEE (reference sequence). With V trimmed by 0 bases and J by 8 bases, 16 bases remained unmatched. CDR3 in DNA: TGTGCCAGCAGCTTGGCCTTAGCGGGAGAGGGCGCAAGGGGTACGCAGTATTTT. It is translated as CASSLALAGEGARGTQYF.

This clonotype was seen many times. The chain uses TRBV12-3 or TRBV12-4 and TRBJ2-3; TRBD1 might be the D (6 bases). The ends were cut back, 7 bases at V and 8 bases at J, with 7 bases in the middle. This CDR3 is 10 amino acids long. DNA for the CDR3: TGTGCCAGCACCAGGGGTACGCAGTATTTT. Protein: CASTRGTQYF.

The V and J genes are TRBV28 and TRBJ2-2, with D perhaps TRBD2 (6 bases). Germline V gene sequence: CDR1 MDHEN, CDR2 SYDVKM. V lost 8 bases, J lost 6 bases, and 13 bases lay in between. CDR3 length: 13 amino acids. The CDR3 bases are TGTGCCAGCGGGCGATGGGGGGCCGGGGAGCTGTTTTTT. Residues: CASGRWGAGELFF.

Note on this clonotype: A much larger clone sits a single nucleotide away, making a read error possible. The CDR3 reads CSVGTGNYNEQYF. The DNA for the CDR3 is TGCAGCGTTGGGACAGGGAACTACAATGAGCAGTACTTC. The chain couples TRBV29-1 to TRBJ2-1; TRBD1 matches 8 bases. TRBJ2-7 explains the end of the DNA better; the J call may be wrong. CDR1 SQVTM and CDR2 ANQGSEA come from the germline V gene. The CDR3 is 13 amino acids.

Ten or more counts support this clonotype. This chain uses TRBV12-3 or TRBV12-4 with TRBJ2-1; D is uncertain. The germline V and J ends were trimmed by 6 bases and 13 bases, with 13 bases remaining between them. CDR3 size: 11 residues. The CDR3 sequence is CASSSLALQFF. For the CDR3, the DNA is TGTGCCAGCAGCTCTTTGGCCCTACAGTTCTTC.

The V call is TRBV5-1, the J call TRBJ2-7; D is possibly TRBD2 (5 bases). This CDR3 has 15 residues. The V end was cut by 5 bases, the J end by 7 bases, with 22 bases between. Per the germline V gene, CDR1 is SGHRS and CDR2 is YFSETQ. CDR3 amino acids: CASSLGRRSYNEQYF. The CDR3 DNA reads as TGCGCCAGCAGTCTTGGACGGAGGTCCTACAATGAGCAGTACTTC.

The rearrangement joins TRBV4-2 to TRBJ1-5, with D hard to call. V lost 0 bases, J lost 2 bases, and 14 bases lay in between. The germline V gene has CDR1 LGHNA and CDR2 YNFKEQ. The CDR3 totals 17 residues. CDR3 bases: TGTGCCAGCAGCCAAGATCTCGGGATTCGGCGCAATCAGCCCCAGCATTTT. Translating it yields CASSQDLGIRRNQPQHF.